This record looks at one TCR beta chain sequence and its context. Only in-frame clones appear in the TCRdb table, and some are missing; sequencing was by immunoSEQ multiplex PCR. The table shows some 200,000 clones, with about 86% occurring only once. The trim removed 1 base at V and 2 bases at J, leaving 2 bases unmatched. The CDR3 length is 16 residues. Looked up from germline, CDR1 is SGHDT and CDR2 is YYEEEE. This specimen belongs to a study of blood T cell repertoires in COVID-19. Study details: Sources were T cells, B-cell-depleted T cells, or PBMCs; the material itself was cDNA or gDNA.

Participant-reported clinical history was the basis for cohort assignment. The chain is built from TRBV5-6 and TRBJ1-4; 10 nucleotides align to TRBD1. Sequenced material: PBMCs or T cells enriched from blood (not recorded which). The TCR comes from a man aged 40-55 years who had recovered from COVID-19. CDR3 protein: CASSLSGQGTNEKLFF. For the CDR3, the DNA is TGTGCCAGCAGCTTGTCGGGACAGGGGACTAATGAAAAACTGTTTTTT.